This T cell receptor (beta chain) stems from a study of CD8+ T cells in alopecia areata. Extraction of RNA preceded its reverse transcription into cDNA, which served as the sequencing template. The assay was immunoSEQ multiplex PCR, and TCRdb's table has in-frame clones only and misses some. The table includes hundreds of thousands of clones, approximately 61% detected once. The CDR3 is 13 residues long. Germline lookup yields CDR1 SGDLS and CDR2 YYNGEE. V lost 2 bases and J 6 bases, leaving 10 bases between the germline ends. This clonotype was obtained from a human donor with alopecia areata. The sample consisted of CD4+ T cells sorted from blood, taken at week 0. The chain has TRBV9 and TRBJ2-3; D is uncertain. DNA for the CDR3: TGTGCCAGCAGCGTGATGAGCTGGGATACGCAGTATTTT. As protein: CASSVMSWDTQYF.